These 31 T cell receptor beta chains originate from one sample sequenced in a study of shared clonotypes between healthy human individuals. Here immunoSEQ multiplex PCR was the method, and the copy in TCRdb shows in-frame clones only, minus some. The repertoire holds about 2.4 million clones, more than 85% seen once, with roughly 0.36% in the top ten. Sample: naive CD4+ T cells from PBMCs. The subset denotes: CD45RA+ positively selected. The receptors were sampled from a man younger than 30 in good health. Some clones in this sample may be carry-over from other donors' samples.

The V gene is TRBV6-5, the J gene TRBJ2-1; 9 bases line up with TRBD2. Germline V CDR1 and CDR2: MNHEY, SVGAGI. After removal of 0 bases from V and 7 bases from J, the junction contained 7 bases not matched to a gene. The CDR3 consists of 16 residues. The DNA for the CDR3 is TGTGCCAGCAGTTACTCCGGCGGGAGGGCCAATAATGAGCAGTTCTTC. Residues: CASSYSGGRANNEQFF.

The rearrangement joins TRBV5-1 to TRBJ1-4; the D gene is possibly TRBD1 (6 bases). Per the germline V gene, CDR1 is SGHRS and CDR2 is YFSETQ. The V end was cut by 7 bases, the J end by 8 bases, with 15 bases between. The CDR3 extends over 13 amino acids. The CDR3 region has the DNA TGCGCCAGCGCCATCCAGGGGCCGGAAAAACTGTTTTTT. Amino acid sequence: CASAIQGPEKLFF.

The gene calls are TRBV5-5 and TRBJ2-7; no definite D call. In germline, CDR1 is SGHKS, CDR2 YYEKEE (reference sequence). CDR3 length equals 15 residues. The V end lost 4 bases, the J end lost 0 bases, and 14 bases lay between the germline ends. The DNA of the CDR3 is TGTGCCAGCAGCCTAAGTTGGTCCTACTCCTACGAGCAGTACTTC. This encodes CASSLSWSYSYEQYF.

V is TRBV2 and J is TRBJ1-1, with D possibly TRBD1 on 6 matching bases. Germline CDR1 reads SNHLY; CDR2 reads FYNNEI. Trimming removed 5 bases at V and 5 bases at J, with 15 bases between. The CDR3 consists of 14 residues. The DNA for the CDR3 is TGTGCCAGCAGTTCCTCTACAGGGTGGACTGAAGCTTTCTTT. Its protein product is CASSSSTGWTEAFF.

The chain carries TRBV25-1 and TRBJ1-2; possible D gene TRBD1, 5 bases. The CDR3 spans 17 residues. Trimming pared 0 bases from V and 2 bases from J, leaving 16 bases between. Germline lookup yields CDR1 MGHDK and CDR2 SYGVNS. CDR3: CASSEYEGSKMNYGYTF. DNA of the CDR3: TGTGCCAGCAGTGAATACGAGGGGTCGAAGATGAACTATGGCTACACCTTC.

The chain links TRBV4-2 to TRBJ2-1, with D uncertain. CDR3 length: 15 residues. V was clipped by 0 bases and J by 1 base, with 7 bases between them. The germline V gene has CDR1 LGHNA and CDR2 YNFKEQ. The CDR3 reads CASSQDEWSYNEQFF. In nucleotides, the CDR3 is TGTGCCAGCAGCCAAGACGAGTGGTCCTACAATGAGCAGTTCTTC.

Regarding this clone: Other DNA sequences in the sample encode the same CDR3. V is TRBV7-2 and J is TRBJ2-1; 8 bases fit TRBD2. The CDR3 is 15 amino acids. The V gene's germline CDR1 is SGHTA and CDR2 FQGNSA. The V and J ends lost 3 bases and 1 base, in that order; junction bases with no gene match: 2. The CDR3 sequence is CASSFGLASYNEQFF. CDR3 nucleotide sequence: TGTGCCAGCAGCTTCGGACTAGCTTCCTACAATGAGCAGTTCTTC.

This clone was counted a single time. The chain links TRBV7-6 to TRBJ1-1; perhaps TRBD1 as D (5 bases). Trimming removed 0 bases at V and 4 bases at J, with 12 bases between. The germline CDR1 and CDR2 sequences are SGHVS and FNYEAQ. The CDR3 sequence is 15 residues long. The CDR3 region has the DNA TGTGCCAGCAGCTTAGCGGTGGCAGGGACCACTGAAGCTTTCTTT. It is translated as CASSLAVAGTTEAFF.

A remark on this clone: This sample includes further DNA sequences coding for the same CDR3. J is TRBJ2-5 and V is TRBV7-3; 7 bases fit TRBD2. J lost 4 bases, V lost 2 bases, and 7 bases had no gene match. Germline V CDR1 and CDR2: SGHTA, FQGTGA. The CDR3 sequence is 15 residues long. DNA for the CDR3: TGTGCCAGCAGCTTAGGCGGCGGGAGCGGAGAGACCCAGTACTTC. Protein product: CASSLGGGSGETQYF.

J is TRBJ2-5 and V is TRBV29-1; the D is unclear. Per the germline V gene, CDR1 is SQVTM and CDR2 is ANQGSEA. The CDR3 covers 12 residues. V shed 5 bases and J shed 5 bases, with 12 bases lying between them. CDR3: CSVSILVETQYF. The CDR3 DNA sequence: TGCAGCGTTAGCATTCTAGTGGAGACCCAGTACTTC.

This chain joins TRBV9 and TRBJ2-5; the D gene is possibly TRBD2 (5 bases). Trimming removed 3 bases at V and 1 base at J, with 10 bases between. The germline gives CDR1 SGDLS, CDR2 YYNGEE. The CDR3 covers 14 residues. CDR3 bases: TGTGCCAGCAGCGGGGAACGGGGCCAAGAGACCCAGTACTTC. As protein: CASSGERGQETQYF.

This chain uses TRBV6-1 with TRBJ2-1; 8 nucleotides align to TRBD1. V gave up 0 bases and J gave up 12 bases; unmatched junction bases: 13. This CDR3 region has 16 residues. Germline V CDR1 and CDR2: MNHNS, SASEGT. This chain's CDR3 is CASSEAYQGARVWQFF. CDR3 nucleotide sequence: TGTGCCAGCAGTGAAGCGTACCAGGGGGCCAGGGTGTGGCAGTTCTTC.

The chain is built from TRBV11-2 and TRBJ1-5; D is unclear. The CDR3 runs to 13 residues. From germline, CDR1 is SGHAT and CDR2 FQNNGV. The ends were cut back, 5 bases at V and 4 bases at J, with 9 bases in the middle. DNA of the CDR3: TGTGCCAGCAGCCCAAACCCAAATCAGCCCCAGCATTTT. Residues: CASSPNPNQPQHF.

The chain recombines TRBV30 with TRBJ2-5, with D possibly called TRBD1 or TRBD2 (5 bases each). The V gene's germline CDR1 is GTSNPN and CDR2 SVGIG (reference sequence). The V gene lost 3 bases and the J gene lost 5 bases, with 13 bases spanning the gap. The CDR3 extends over 13 amino acids. Here the CDR3 reads CAWSRGRSETQYF. CDR3 nucleotide sequence: TGTGCCTGGAGCCGGGGACGTTCGGAGACCCAGTACTTC.

The V call is TRBV7-9, the J call TRBJ2-1; no clear D gene. Trimming removed 5 bases from V and 7 bases from J, with 12 bases in between. The CDR3 consists of 13 residues. The germline V gene has CDR1 SEHNR and CDR2 FQNEAQ (reference sequence). CDR3 DNA sequence: TGTGCCAGCAGCCAGACTGTTGGGAATGAGCAGTTCTTC. This encodes CASSQTVGNEQFF. Full variable domain (rest looked up from reference TRBV7-9 and TRBJ2-1): DTGVSQNPRHKITKRGQNVTFRCDPISEHNRLYWYRQTLGQGPEFLTYFQNEAQLEKSRLLSDRFSAERPKGSFSTLEIQRTEQGDSAMYLCASSQTVGNEQFFGPGTRLTVL.

This chain connects TRBV5-4 to TRBJ2-2, with a possible D match to TRBD2 (6 bases). The CDR3 has 16 amino acids. Germline CDR1 and CDR2: SGHNT and YYREEE (reference sequence). The V end was cut by 5 bases, the J end by 3 bases, with 17 bases between. This CDR3 is CASSELEGRYTGELFF. CDR3 DNA: TGTGCCAGCAGTGAACTGGAGGGACGCTACACCGGGGAGCTGTTTTTT.

CDR3 nucleotide sequence: TGCAGCGTTGAAGGGTTGGTCACTGAAGCTTTCTTT. Translation: CSVEGLVTEAFF. The chain employs TRBV29-1 and TRBJ1-1; no firm D call. In germline, CDR1 is SQVTM, CDR2 ANQGSEA. Trimming removed 1 base at V and 4 bases at J, with 7 bases between. This CDR3 contains 12 residues.

The gene calls are TRBV7-2 and TRBJ1-1; D possibly corresponds to TRBD1 (6 bases). There are 14 residues in the CDR3. V was cut by 1 base and J by 3 bases, with 9 bases left in between. CDR1 and CDR2 (germline): SGHTA, FQGNSA. The CDR3 nucleotides are TGTGCCAGCAGCTTAGGACAGGTGCACACTGAAGCTTTCTTT. Translation: CASSLGQVHTEAFF.

The rearrangement uses TRBV28 and TRBJ2-7, with TRBD2 matching over 8 bases. The ends lost 7 bases at V and 4 bases at J; junction bases unmatched: 9. The CDR3 length is 14 residues. CDR1 and CDR2 from the germline V gene are MDHEN and SYDVKM. The CDR3 coding sequence is TGTGCCAGCACCCCCCCGGGAGGGAGGTACGAGCAGTACTTC. This sequence encodes CASTPPGGRYEQYF.

This chain connects TRBV30 to TRBJ1-4; no definite D call. V dropped 3 bases and J dropped 8 bases, with 10 bases sitting between them. The germline V gene has CDR1 GTSNPN and CDR2 SVGIG (reference sequence). The CDR3 has 12 amino acids. Here the CDR3 reads CAWRGVEEKLFF. The CDR3 DNA reads TGTGCCTGGAGAGGCGTTGAGGAAAAACTGTTTTTT.

The J gene is TRBJ1-4, the V gene TRBV27, with 8 bases identical to TRBD1. The CDR3 is 14 amino acids. Germline CDR1 and CDR2: MNHEY and SMNVEV (reference sequence). V was clipped by 6 bases and J by 8 bases; unmatched bases: 8. The CDR3: CASRQQGGYEKLFF. CDR3 coding DNA: TGTGCCAGCAGGCAACAGGGGGGTTACGAAAAACTGTTTTTT. The whole variable domain, remainder taken from reference TRBV27 and TRBJ1-4, is EAQVTQNPRYLITVTGKKLTVTCSQNMNHEYMSWYRQDPGLGLRQIYYSMNVEVTDKGDVPEGYKVSRKEKRNFPLILESPSPNQTSLYFCASRQQGGYEKLFFGSGTQLSVL.

The V gene is TRBV7-6, the J gene TRBJ2-7, with unresolved D. Between the trimmed V and J ends, which lost 1 base and 0 bases, there was a span of 10 bases. CDR3 length: 15 residues. Germline assignment: CDR1 SGHVS and CDR2 FNYEAQ. The CDR3 region is CASSLGGMSSYEQYF. The CDR3, as DNA: TGTGCCAGCAGCTTAGGTGGGATGAGCTCCTACGAGCAGTACTTC.

CDR3: CASSLEVGTTYEQYF. The CDR3 DNA sequence: TGTGCCAGCAGCTTAGAGGTGGGGACAACCTACGAGCAGTACTTC. The chain employs TRBV11-2 and TRBJ2-5; D might be TRBD1 (6 bases). The J call may be incorrect, as the DNA end agrees better with TRBJ2-7. The CDR3 spans 15 residues. Per the germline V gene, CDR1 is SGHAT and CDR2 is FQNNGV.

The rearrangement joins TRBV5-8 to TRBJ2-7; no clear D. CDR1 and CDR2 from the germline V gene are SGHTS and YDEGEE. The CDR3 has 13 amino acids. The V and J ends lost 1 base and 0 bases respectively, with 5 bases between them. CDR3 sequence reads: CASSLRFSYEQYF. CDR3 sequence (DNA): TGTGCCAGCAGCTTGAGGTTCTCCTACGAGCAGTACTTC.

V and J are TRBV6-1 and TRBJ2-7, with 7 bases matching TRBD2. From germline, CDR1 is MNHNS and CDR2 SASEGT. The CDR3 spans 13 residues. V shed 0 bases and J 6 bases; nucleotides not matched to a gene: 2. This chain's CDR3 is CASSEARGSEQYF. CDR3 nucleotides: TGTGCCAGCAGTGAAGCGCGGGGGAGCGAGCAGTACTTC.

As for this clone: This CDR3 is also generated by other DNA sequences in the sample. The genes are TRBV11-3 and TRBJ2-2, with D possibly being TRBD1 (6 bases). With 4 bases removed from V and 0 bases from J, the gap between germline ends came to 9 bases. The CDR3 sequence is 15 residues long. Germline V lookup: CDR1 SGHNT, CDR2 YENEEA. The CDR3 loop reads CASSSQGTNTGELFF. CDR3 sequence (DNA): TGTGCCAGCAGCTCACAGGGTACGAACACCGGGGAGCTGTTTTTT.

The chain recombines TRBV21-1 with TRBJ2-5. TRBV21-1 is shown as a pseudogene. The CDR3 has 21 amino acids. The CDR3 coding sequence is TGTGCCAGCAGCAAAGGCAGAGGGCCCTGGGGGAGACTCGGGCGACAAGAGACCCAGTACTTC. Translated: CASSKGRGPWGRLGRQETQYF.

The V call is TRBV18, the J call TRBJ2-5; D is undetermined. The germline V gene has CDR1 KGHSH and CDR2 LQKENI. This CDR3 is built from 14 residues. V was clipped by 2 bases and J by 0 bases, with 7 bases between them. The CDR3 DNA sequence: TGTGCCAGCTCACCAACCCAGGACCAAGAGACCCAGTACTTC. Encoded protein: CASSPTQDQETQYF.

The rearrangement joins TRBV18 to TRBJ2-7, with a weak D call TRBD1 (6 bases). Per germline, CDR1 KGHSH and CDR2 LQKENI. CDR3 length: 16 amino acids. Trimming left V 0 bases short and J 3 bases short, with 15 bases between. CDR3 region: CASSPPGAGAVYEQYF. The CDR3 region has the DNA TGTGCCAGCTCACCACCGGGGGCAGGCGCAGTCTACGAGCAGTACTTC.

J is TRBJ1-5 and V is TRBV19; D is undetermined. Germline CDR1 and CDR2: LNHDA and SQIVND (reference sequence). The CDR3 loop spans 10 amino acids. Written as DNA, the CDR3 is TGTGTTCAACTCAGGCAGCCCCAGCATTTT. Its protein is CVQLRQPQHF.

The chain is built from TRBV5-1 and TRBJ2-2, with D tentatively TRBD2 (6 bases). Between the trimmed V and J ends, which lost 4 bases and 6 bases, there was a span of 13 bases. The V gene's germline CDR1 is SGHRS and CDR2 YFSETQ. The CDR3 totals 14 residues. CDR3 amino acids: CASSDIGGSGELFF. CDR3 DNA: TGCGCCAGCAGCGATATCGGGGGTTCCGGGGAGCTGTTTTTT.